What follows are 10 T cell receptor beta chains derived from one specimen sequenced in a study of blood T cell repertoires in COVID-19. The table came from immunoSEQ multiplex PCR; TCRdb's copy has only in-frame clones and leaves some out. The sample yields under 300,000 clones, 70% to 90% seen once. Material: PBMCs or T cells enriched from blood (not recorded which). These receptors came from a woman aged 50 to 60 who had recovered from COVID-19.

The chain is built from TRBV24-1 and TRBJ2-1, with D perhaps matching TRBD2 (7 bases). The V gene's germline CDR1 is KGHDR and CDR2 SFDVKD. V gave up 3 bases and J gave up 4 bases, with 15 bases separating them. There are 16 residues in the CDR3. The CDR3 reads CATSDHGRGNYNEQFF. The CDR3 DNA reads TGTGCCACCAGTGATCATGGGAGGGGGAATTACAATGAGCAGTTCTTC.

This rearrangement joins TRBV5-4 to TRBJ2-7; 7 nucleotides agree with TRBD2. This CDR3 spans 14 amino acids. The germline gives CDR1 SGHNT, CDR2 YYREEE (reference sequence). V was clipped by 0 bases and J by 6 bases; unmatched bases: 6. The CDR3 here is CASSLVGGSSEQYF. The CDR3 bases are TGTGCCAGCAGCTTGGTGGGGGGGTCGAGCGAGCAGTACTTC.

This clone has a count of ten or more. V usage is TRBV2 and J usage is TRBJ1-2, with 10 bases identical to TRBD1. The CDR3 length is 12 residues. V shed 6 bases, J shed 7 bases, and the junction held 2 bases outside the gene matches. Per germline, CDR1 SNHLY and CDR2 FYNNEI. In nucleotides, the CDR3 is TGTGCCAGCAGAAGGACAGGGGGTGGCTACACCTTC. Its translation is CASRRTGGGYTF.

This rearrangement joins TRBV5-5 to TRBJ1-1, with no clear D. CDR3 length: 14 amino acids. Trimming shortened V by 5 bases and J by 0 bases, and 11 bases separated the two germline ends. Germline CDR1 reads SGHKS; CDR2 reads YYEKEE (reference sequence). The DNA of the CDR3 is TGTGCCAGCAGGGCCCGGGTTCTGAACACTGAAGCTTTCTTT. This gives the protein CASRARVLNTEAFF.

The CDR3 DNA reads TGTGCCAGCTCACCACTGACAGGGGGCTATAGCTCCTACAATGAGCAGTTCTTC. Protein: CASSPLTGGYSSYNEQFF. The chain recombines TRBV18 with TRBJ2-1; 10 nucleotides match TRBD1. CDR1 and CDR2 from the germline V gene are KGHSH and LQKENI. CDR3 length equals 18 residues. The junction had 6 bases not matched to a gene; V was cut back by 1 base and J by 0 bases.

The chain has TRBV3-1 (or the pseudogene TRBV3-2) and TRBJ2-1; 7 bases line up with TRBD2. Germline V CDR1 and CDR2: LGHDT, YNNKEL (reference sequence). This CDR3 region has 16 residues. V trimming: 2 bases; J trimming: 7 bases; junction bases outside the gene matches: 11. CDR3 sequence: CASSQPRPTAGNEQFF. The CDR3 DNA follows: TGTGCCAGCAGCCAACCGCGCCCCACAGCGGGGAATGAGCAGTTCTTC.

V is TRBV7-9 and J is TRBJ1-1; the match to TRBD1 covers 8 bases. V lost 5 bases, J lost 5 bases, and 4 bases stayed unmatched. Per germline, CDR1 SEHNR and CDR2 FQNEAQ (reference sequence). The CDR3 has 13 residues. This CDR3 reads CASSDNRGTEAFF. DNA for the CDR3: TGTGCCAGCAGCGATAACAGGGGGACTGAAGCTTTCTTT.

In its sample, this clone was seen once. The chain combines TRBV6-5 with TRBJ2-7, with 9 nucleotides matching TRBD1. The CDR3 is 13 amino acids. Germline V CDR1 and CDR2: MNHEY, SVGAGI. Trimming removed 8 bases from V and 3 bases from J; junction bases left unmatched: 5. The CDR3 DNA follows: TGTGCCAGCTGCACAGGGGGCGGCTACGAGCAGTACTTC. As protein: CASCTGGGYEQYF.

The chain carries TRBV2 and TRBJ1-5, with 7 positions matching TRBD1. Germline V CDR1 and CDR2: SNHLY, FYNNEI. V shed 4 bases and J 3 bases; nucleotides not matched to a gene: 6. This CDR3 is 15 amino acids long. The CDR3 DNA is TGTGCCAGCAGTGCCGGACAGGCCATCAATCAGCCCCAGCATTTT. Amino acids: CASSAGQAINQPQHF.

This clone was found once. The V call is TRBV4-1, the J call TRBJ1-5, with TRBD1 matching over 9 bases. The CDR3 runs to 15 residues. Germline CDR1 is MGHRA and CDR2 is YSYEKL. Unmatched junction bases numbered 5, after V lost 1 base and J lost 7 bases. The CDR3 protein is CASSQVSGQGQPQHF. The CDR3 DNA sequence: TGCGCCAGCAGCCAAGTTTCGGGACAGGGCCAGCCCCAGCATTTT.